The subject of this entry is one T cell receptor (beta chain). No antigen is known for it. Within one base of it there is no much larger clone, and no base qualities were kept. These data originate in a study of cytomegalovirus exposure and HLA in healthy donors (dated 2017 in TCRdb). Notes on the research overall: An earlier analysis of 587 of the donors reported approximately 280 Gb of sequence data and 95 million to 130 million unique TCR beta sequences obtained from approximately 180 million T cells. An early release covering roughly 600 HLA-typed donors comprised approximately 290 gigabases of sequencing data and tens of millions of unique TCR sequences. The genetic ancestry cluster associated with self-reported Caucasian donors included roughly four fifths of the roughly 360 genotyped donors. The study was designed to test whether signatures of past pathogen exposure could be identified by cataloging public T cell receptors. Using immunosequencing, the study profiled T cell repertoires from around 670 subjects and related those repertoires to cytomegalovirus serostatus. Along with the roughly 700-subject first cohort, a separate validation cohort of roughly 110 different subjects was used. To predict cytomegalovirus infection status, the study combined high-throughput TCR immunosequencing, statistical association of individual TCRs with disease status, and machine learning. A later analysis re-analyzed previously published TCR beta repertoires from 500 to 700 donors and added high-resolution HLA genotyping to study TCR occurrence patterns. Rather than using new phenotypic data, the later analysis identified candidate immune exposures from TCR beta sequences and from how often those sequences occurred across donors. To decide whether each TCR beta V gene segment behaved as functional or pseudogenic, an earlier analysis of some 600 of the donors relied on high-throughput TCR beta sequencing. Donor age, sex, ethnicity and CMV serostatus were compiled alongside the repertoire data. Genome-wide SNP genotypes for about 60% of the roughly 670 donors were used in a later genetic analysis, which treated that subset as a discovery cohort. Every discovery cohort repertoire had been produced on one sequencing platform. HLA typing covered class I and class II loci at four-digit resolution. The number of donors typed differed by locus, with about 629-630 for A, B, C, DRB1 and DQB1, 522 for DQA1, over 600 for DPA1, and under 490 for DPB1. Roughly five DR-DQ haplotypes were treated as single units for association and clustering because of strong linkage in the cohort. Among a few hundred genotyped donors of the cohort, an average of roughly 240,000 unique TCR beta nucleotide sequences were sequenced per donor, roughly a sixth of them non-productive. Beyond this particular receptor, the publication reports: A later analysis found that TCR association rates varied across HLA loci, with DRB1 alleles showing the most associated TCRs and HLA-C alleles the fewest. In an earlier analysis of some 540 of the donors, most TCR beta V segments appeared in productive rearrangements about 87% or about 30% of the time, broadly matching IMGT annotations. A few of the identified cytomegalovirus-associated TCR beta chains were confirmed in vitro to be specific for cytomegalovirus antigens. Roughly 15 rarely observed V segments, including chromosome 9 orphons, were excluded from the earlier analysis of several hundred of the donors because counts were too low. In a later analysis, most CMV-associated TCR beta chains were found to appear HLA-restricted, with HLA associations seemingly driven largely by CMV exposure. A later genetic analysis associated a missense DCLRE1C variant with V-gene and J-gene trimming of TCR beta chains, and an independent cohort replicated the association. The presence/absence analyses assumed that sequencing depth was roughly uniform across donors, and that assumption may not be true. In the study, 164 TCR beta chains were listed as associated with cytomegalovirus. In a later analysis, HLA-associated TCR beta chains showed more clonal expansion and lower generation probabilities than non-associated chains that were equally common. Some IMGT-functional V segments, including TRBV6-2 and TRBV6-3, could not be told apart with the 87-base-pair reads, so those segments were excluded. Most TCR sequences were seen in very few donors, while some public TCRs were found in many individuals. The classifier was reported to diagnose cytomegalovirus status with high specificity and sensitivity in both the original cohort and the validation cohort. The sequencing pipeline was judged likely to have produced a cluster of highly shared sequence variants as a technical artifact. CMV serostatus was the only immune exposure information available for the cohort. A later genetic analysis reported fewer N-insertions in productive TCRs among donors in an Asian-associated ancestry cluster than the roughly 650-donor mean. Linkage disequilibrium might explain the correlated functional status among segregating V segments, but an unknown experimental factor could not be ruled out. In a later analysis, around 17,000 TCR beta sequences were associated with specific HLA alleles at a false discovery rate of 0.05. In a later analysis, several top co-occurrence clusters were reported to appear linked to parvovirus B19, influenza, CMV and Epstein-Barr virus. When HLA alleles, especially DR and DQ, strongly co-occurred, attributing TCR associations to individual alleles was difficult. Because some donors lacked HLA typing at each locus, the association tests relied only on the typed subset. A further reported finding was that TCR beta sequences accurately predicted the HLA-A and HLA-B alleles for most subjects in the first cohort. In this cohort, only TCR beta chains were sequenced, and detectable features were limited by the absence of alpha or paired-chain data. According to the authors, the approach could potentially be generalized to other disease states and immunological phenotypes.

Library generation was performed with the immunoSEQ multiplex PCR assay. For the multiplex PCR, a mixture combining 60 forward primers for TCR Vbeta segments and 13 reverse primers for TCR Jbeta segments was used. The CDR3 region of rearranged TCR beta genes was amplified from genomic DNA with a multiplex PCR assay. On the Illumina HiSeq System, the amplified TCR beta libraries were sequenced as 87-base-pair reads. On the authors' methods: A later analysis counted some 74 million unique TCR beta chains across the approximately 700 repertoires, and 10 million to 12 million of these chains were shared by at least two donors. Raw reads were error-corrected and collapsed into unique sequences by a nearest-neighbor algorithm in which closely related sequences were merged to remove PCR and sequencing errors. CDR3 sequences were aligned to IMGT reference sequences to assign V, D and J gene segments. Each retained sequence needed at least a six-nucleotide match to both a V gene segment and a J gene segment. A rearrangement was called productive if the CDR3 had no stop codons and remained in frame with V and J, and every other rearrangement was called non-productive. CDR3 was defined by IMGT convention, running from the second conserved V-encoded cysteine to the conserved J-encoded phenylalanine. In an earlier analysis of just under 600 of the donors, sequences lacking an unambiguous match to a single V gene segment were excluded. In an earlier analysis of about 590 of the donors, a V segment was called functional when productive rearrangements were above 56.7%, and segregating when the standard deviation between donors exceeded 5%. A statistical classification framework was built to diagnose cytomegalovirus status from the catalog of TCR beta chain sequences. In a later analysis, V and J genes were assigned by comparing TCR nucleotide sequences against IMGT/GENE-DB human TR gene sequences. Using the TCRdist pipeline, a later analysis assigned CDR3 sequences along with most-parsimonious VDJ recombination scenarios. A later analysis defined each TCR beta chain by its CDR3 amino acid sequence plus V-gene family, and excluded reads lacking a unique V-gene family. To address suspected cross-contamination and a sequencing artifact, a later analysis removed 550 to 750 highly shared, low-generation-probability nucleotide sequences. A later analysis calculated a clonal expansion index for each public chain from normalized within-repertoire ranks of inferred template counts. In a later analysis, generation probabilities were computed using a VDJ recombination model fitted to out-of-frame rearrangements, and the results were checked against IGoR. A later analysis scored TCR-TCR, TCR-HLA and TCR-CMV co-occurrence with hypergeometric tests, applying a repertoire-size bias correction to TCR pairs. To estimate false discovery rates, a later analysis permuted the HLA or CMV assignments 20 times. In a later analysis, co-occurring TCRs were grouped using DBSCAN, with TCRdist sequence similarity added in when clustering inside HLA-allele-positive subsets. For co-occurrence clustering, repertoires with fewer than 30,000 or more than 120,000 public chains were excluded, along with 4 to 6 repertoires with anomalous nucleotide sharing. What TCRdb holds here is the immuneACCESS table cut down to in-frame rearrangements. Part of the clones is not present; checked against another copy, under half of the missing clones reflect an unresolved V gene, and the others are unexplained. V, J and clone size are taken as reported in that table, and D and trimming were inferred from the DNA itself. This sample lists 150,000 to 200,000 clones; 60% to 80% were detected once. Approximately 2.3% of the sample is in the top ten clones.

The CDR3 sequence holds 15 residues, the cysteine and phenylalanine included. Only CDR3 DNA remains: 45 bases, in frame from the first base. V and J lose 5 bases and 0 bases, and a span of 11 bases separates them. CDR1 and CDR2, per the germline V gene (reference sequence), are SEHNR and FQNEAQ. The cohort comprised some 700 healthy bone marrow donors. At the time of sampling, every cohort member was nominally healthy, though immune exposures that went unrecorded were likely present. The donor tested CMV seropositive, placing the donor among the 290 or so seropositive members of the cohort. A peripheral blood sample was provided by each donor, and peripheral blood mononuclear cells were used for TCR beta sequencing. Genomic DNA was extracted from the blood cell samples with the Qiagen DNeasy Blood Extraction Kit.

The receptor comes from a man between 50 and 59 years old in good health and CMV-seropositive. The sequence is built from TRBV7-9 and TRBJ1-3, with TRBD1 as a weak D call on 5 bases. Sequencing was carried out using PBMCs. The sequenced DNA is TGTGCCAGCAGCCCCGCAGGGAACTCTGGAAACACCATATATTTT. This sequence encodes CASSPAGNSGNTIYF. Supplemented by the reference TRBV7-9 and TRBJ1-3 proteins around the CDR3, the complete variable domain is DTGVSQNPRHKITKRGQNVTFRCDPISEHNRLYWYRQTLGQGPEFLTYFQNEAQLEKSRLLSDRFSAERPKGSFSTLEIQRTEQGDSAMYLCASSPAGNSGNTIYFGEGSWLTVV.